The sample holds a few counts of the clone carrying this TCR beta chain. What it binds is unknown. This record belongs to a study of cytomegalovirus exposure and HLA in healthy donors. CDR3 length: 15 amino acids. The germline V and J ends were trimmed by 4 bases and 10 bases, with 20 bases remaining between them. Germline CDR1 SQVTM, CDR2 ANQGSEA. Primers included in the PCR were 60 Vbeta and 13 Jbeta primers. Profiled with immunoSEQ multiplex PCR; TCRdb holds only in-frame clones, not every one. The sample carries 90,000 to 110,000 clones, approximately 14% recorded once. Study results and caveats: When a later analysis was performed, an Asian-associated ancestry cluster reportedly had fewer N-insertions than the approximately 690-donor mean.

Sequencing was carried out using PBMCs. The receptor was isolated from a female donor in good health and CMV-seronegative. The J gene is TRBJ1-6, the V gene TRBV29-1, with D possibly TRBD1 on 6 matching bases. The CDR3 DNA sequence: TGCAGCGTTGTGGTCAGGGGACCTAATGAATCACCCCTCCACTTT. Amino acid sequence: CSVVVRGPNESPLHF.